Listed here are 8 T cell receptor beta chains from one sample, sequenced in a study of early T cells in non-severe SARS-CoV-2 infection. TCRdb independently ran MiXCR on the 5' RACE reads; one entry per CDR3 protein. The sample contains around 99,000 distinct CDR3 sequences, around 16% of which appear only once. This material consisted of whole blood, taken at baseline. The receptors derive from an adult who was a healthcare worker with PCR-confirmed SARS-CoV-2 infection or an uninfected control (not recorded which).

This clonotype was observed a few times. The chain employs TRBV5-4 and TRBJ2-3, with D possibly being TRBD2 (5 bases). Germline loops: CDR1 SGHNT, CDR2 YYREEE (reference sequence). Trimming removed 1 base at V and 3 bases at J, with 12 bases between. The CDR3 sequence is 15 residues long. The CDR3 DNA is TGTGCCAGCAGCTTGTTTACCGGGATGACAGATACGCAGTATTTT. It yields the protein CASSLFTGMTDTQYF.

CDR3 amino acids: CASGEGLAGYNEQFF. The DNA of the CDR3 is TGTGCTAGTGGCGAGGGACTAGCGGGATACAATGAGCAGTTCTTC. V gene TRBV12-5 combines with J gene TRBJ2-1, with 13 nucleotides matching TRBD2. Germline V gene lookup returns CDR1 LGHNT and CDR2 FRNRAP. The CDR3 loop spans 15 amino acids. V was pared by 6 bases and J by 4 bases, with 3 bases of the junction left unmatched.

CDR3 bases: TGCAGTGACAGTCCCCCGGGGGATACGCAGTATTTT. Protein product: CSDSPPGDTQYF. The chain couples TRBV20-1 to TRBJ2-3, with D maybe TRBD2 (5 bases). This CDR3 is 12 amino acids long. Trimming removed 7 bases at V and 6 bases at J, with 14 bases between. Per germline, CDR1 DFQATT and CDR2 SNEGSKA (reference sequence).

The V gene is TRBV20-1, the J gene TRBJ2-7; D unresolved. The CDR3 totals 13 residues. Germline V gene lookup returns CDR1 DFQATT and CDR2 SNEGSKA (reference sequence). Trimming left V 6 bases short and J 0 bases short, with 12 bases between. The DNA of the CDR3 is TGCAGTGCAGAAGACGGAAGCTCCTACGAGCAGTACTTC. It encodes CSAEDGSSYEQYF.

This rearrangement joins TRBV20-1 to TRBJ2-7, with 15 bases fitting TRBD2. This CDR3 region has 16 residues. Per germline, CDR1 DFQATT and CDR2 SNEGSKA (reference sequence). V was pared by 3 bases and J by 7 bases, with 10 bases of the junction left unmatched. The CDR3 DNA reads TGCAGTGCTAGCCCGGGACTAGCGGGAGGAGCAGAAGAGCAGTACTTC. Protein product: CSASPGLAGGAEEQYF.

This clonotype was recorded a few times. CDR3: CASSSRGLAGSADTQYF. The CDR3 nucleotides are TGTGCCAGCAGTTCTCGCGGACTAGCGGGATCGGCAGATACGCAGTATTTT. The gene calls are TRBV6-2 or TRBV6-3 and TRBJ2-3; TRBD2 matches at 12 bases. V was clipped by 4 bases and J by 4 bases; unmatched bases: 9. Germline V CDR1 and CDR2: MNHEY, SVGEGT. This CDR3 has 17 residues.

The V gene is TRBV3-1, the J gene TRBJ2-7; D call uncertain. CDR1 LGHDT and CDR2 YNNKEL come from the germline V gene (reference sequence). V was pared by 4 bases and J by 9 bases, with 22 bases between. The CDR3 is 15 residues long. This CDR3 reads CASSPSGGLGQGQYF. CDR3 coding DNA: TGTGCCAGCAGCCCATCAGGTGGCCTCGGGCAAGGGCAGTACTTC.

This clonotype has a handful of counts. This rearrangement joins TRBV2 to TRBJ2-5; TRBD1 matches 11 bases. Trimming cost V 4 bases and J 2 bases; bases outside gene matches: 0. CDR3 length equals 14 residues. Per the germline V gene, CDR1 is SNHLY and CDR2 is FYNNEI. CDR3 sequence reads: CASSGDRGQETQYF. The CDR3 nucleotides are TGTGCCAGCAGTGGGGACAGGGGGCAAGAGACCCAGTACTTC.